The rows below give T cell receptor beta chains drawn from one sample of a study of blood T cell repertoires in COVID-19. The assay was immunoSEQ multiplex PCR, and TCRdb's table has in-frame clones only and misses some. Here the sample spans around 390,000 clones, around 87% being singletons. Sequencing was performed on PBMCs or T cells enriched from blood (not recorded which). The source of these receptors is a woman between 50 and 59 years old who had recovered from COVID-19. Both conserved end residues are part of each CDR3. A D gene is named only where the DNA matches it firmly. Size is stated for part of the rows, as once, few or many counts, or as a class when the clone is expanded.

clone_size: NA
v_call: TRBV10-3
d_call: TRBD1
j_call: TRBJ2-7
cdr3_aa: CAINPGGRSYEQYF
cdr3_nt: TGTGCCATCAACCCAGGGGGAAGGTCCTACGAGCAGTACTTC

clone_size: NA
v_call: TRBV5-1
d_call: TRBD1
j_call: TRBJ1-4
cdr3_aa: CASTRTGLTNEKLFF
cdr3_nt: TGCGCCAGCACCCGGACAGGGTTAACTAATGAAAAACTGTTTTTT

clone_size: NA
v_call: TRBV5-6
d_call: TRBD1
j_call: TRBJ1-5
cdr3_aa: CASSLFGGQGVQPQHF
cdr3_nt: TGTGCCAGCAGCTTGTTCGGGGGACAGGGGGTTCAGCCCCAGCATTTT

clone_size: NA
v_call: TRBV7-9
d_call: NA
j_call: TRBJ1-5
cdr3_aa: CASSLVMGPEGPQHF
cdr3_nt: TGTGCCAGCAGCTTAGTTATGGGCCCAGAAGGGCCCCAGCATTTT

clone_size: NA
v_call: TRBV7-9
d_call: NA
j_call: TRBJ1-4
cdr3_aa: CASSIDSNEKLFF
cdr3_nt: TGTGCCAGCAGCATAGATTCAAATGAAAAACTGTTTTTT

clone_size: NA
v_call: TRBV30
d_call: NA
j_call: TRBJ1-6
cdr3_aa: CAWARQENSPLHF
cdr3_nt: TGTGCCTGGGCCCGACAGGAAAATTCACCCCTCCACTTT

clone_size: NA
v_call: TRBV4-1
d_call: NA
j_call: TRBJ2-5
cdr3_aa: CASRPRGQETQYF
cdr3_nt: TGCGCCAGCAGGCCCAGGGGCCAAGAGACCCAGTACTTC

clone_size: NA
v_call: TRBV6-5
d_call: NA
j_call: TRBJ2-7
cdr3_aa: CASSYSISLYEQYF
cdr3_nt: TGTGCCAGCAGTTACTCGATCAGTCTCTACGAGCAGTACTTC

clone_size: NA
v_call: TRBV3-1/TRBV3-2
d_call: NA
j_call: TRBJ1-2
cdr3_aa: CASSPPRRGRDYGYTF
cdr3_nt: TGTGCCAGCAGCCCACCTAGGAGGGGCAGGGACTATGGCTACACCTTC

clone_size: NA
v_call: TRBV7-2
d_call: NA
j_call: TRBJ2-3
cdr3_aa: CASRLGGGTDTQYF
cdr3_nt: TGTGCCAGCAGGCTAGGGGGGGGCACAGATACGCAGTATTTT

clone_size: NA
v_call: TRBV3-1/TRBV3-2
d_call: NA
j_call: TRBJ1-2
cdr3_aa: CASSQGQNYGYTF
cdr3_nt: TGTGCCAGCAGCCAAGGACAGAACTATGGCTACACCTTC

clone_size: NA
v_call: TRBV6-5
d_call: TRBD1
j_call: TRBJ2-7
cdr3_aa: CASTRTGGTYEQYF
cdr3_nt: TGTGCCAGCACCAGGACAGGGGGCACCTACGAGCAGTACTTC

clone_size: NA
v_call: TRBV6-5
d_call: NA
j_call: TRBJ1-5
cdr3_aa: CASSYSPGQPQHF
cdr3_nt: TGTGCCAGCAGTTACAGCCCTGGTCAGCCCCAGCATTTT

clone_size: NA
v_call: TRBV7-3
d_call: NA
j_call: TRBJ2-3
cdr3_aa: CASSSTLDSFTDTQYF
cdr3_nt: TGTGCCAGCAGCTCCACACTAGATTCCTTCACAGATACGCAGTATTTT

clone_size: NA
v_call: TRBV7-9
d_call: TRBD2
j_call: TRBJ2-3
cdr3_aa: CASSYVGGGHDTQYF
cdr3_nt: TGTGCCAGCAGCTACGTCGGCGGGGGTCATGATACGCAGTATTTT

clone_size: NA
v_call: TRBV7-9
d_call: NA
j_call: TRBJ2-2
cdr3_aa: CASSPRGGNTGELFF
cdr3_nt: TGTGCCAGCAGCCCCCGTGGAGGGAACACCGGGGAGCTGTTTTTT

clone_size: NA
v_call: TRBV19
d_call: NA
j_call: TRBJ1-2
cdr3_aa: CASRTHRNTNYGYTF
cdr3_nt: TGTGCCAGTAGAACCCACAGAAATACCAACTATGGCTACACCTTC

clone_size: NA
v_call: TRBV7-3
d_call: TRBD1
j_call: TRBJ1-5
cdr3_aa: CASSRPGQGHEWSNQPQHF
cdr3_nt: TGTGCCAGCAGCCGACCGGGACAGGGGCATGAGTGGAGCAATCAGCCCCAGCATTTT

clone_size: NA
v_call: TRBV4-1
d_call: TRBD1
j_call: TRBJ2-6
cdr3_aa: CASSQEGQGYSGANVLTF
cdr3_nt: TGCGCCAGCAGCCAAGAGGGACAGGGTTATTCTGGGGCCAACGTCCTGACTTTC

clone_size: NA
v_call: TRBV5-4
d_call: TRBD2
j_call: TRBJ2-1
cdr3_aa: CASSGPSGSYNEQFF
cdr3_nt: TGTGCCAGCAGCGGCCCTAGCGGATCCTACAATGAGCAGTTCTTC

clone_size: NA
v_call: TRBV29-1
d_call: NA
j_call: TRBJ2-4
cdr3_aa: CSVVSPSAKNIQYF
cdr3_nt: TGCAGCGTTGTTTCCCCGTCAGCCAAAAACATTCAGTACTTC

clone_size: NA
v_call: TRBV6-1
d_call: NA
j_call: TRBJ2-3
cdr3_aa: CASSERRGTGRTQADTQYF
cdr3_nt: TGTGCCAGCAGTGAACGGAGAGGTACAGGCCGGACGCAGGCAGATACGCAGTATTTT

clone_size: NA
v_call: TRBV29-1
d_call: NA
j_call: TRBJ1-1
cdr3_aa: CSVDRPGMNTEAFF
cdr3_nt: TGCAGCGTTGACCGCCCAGGGATGAACACTGAAGCTTTCTTT

clone_size: once
v_call: TRBV2
d_call: NA
j_call: TRBJ1-2
cdr3_aa: CASTGQTNYGYTF
cdr3_nt: TGTGCCAGCACCGGACAGACTAACTATGGCTACACCTTC

clone_size: NA
v_call: TRBV7-8
d_call: TRBD2
j_call: TRBJ2-5
cdr3_aa: CASSLGSGGPETQYF
cdr3_nt: TGTGCCAGCAGCTTAGGTAGCGGGGGGCCAGAGACCCAGTACTTC

clone_size: NA
v_call: TRBV28
d_call: TRBD1
j_call: TRBJ1-4
cdr3_aa: CASSPGGQGYEKLFF
cdr3_nt: TGTGCCAGCAGTCCCGGGGGACAGGGGTATGAAAAACTGTTTTTT

clone_size: NA
v_call: TRBV5-1
d_call: NA
j_call: TRBJ2-3
cdr3_aa: CASSFGSVGTDTQYF
cdr3_nt: TGCGCCAGCAGCTTCGGGAGCGTGGGCACAGATACGCAGTATTTT

clone_size: once
v_call: TRBV30
d_call: NA
j_call: TRBJ2-1
cdr3_aa: CAWDGGPLGDEQFF
cdr3_nt: TGTGCCTGGGACGGGGGGCCATTGGGGGATGAGCAGTTCTTC

clone_size: NA
v_call: TRBV7-2
d_call: NA
j_call: TRBJ1-5
cdr3_aa: CASSLSQSNQPQHF
cdr3_nt: TGTGCCAGCAGCTTATCCCAAAGCAATCAGCCCCAGCATTTT

clone_size: once
v_call: TRBV18
d_call: TRBD2
j_call: TRBJ2-3
cdr3_aa: CASSTFLAGGVTHTQYF
cdr3_nt: TGTGCCAGCTCAACCTTTCTAGCGGGGGGAGTCACTCATACGCAGTATTTT

clone_size: NA
v_call: TRBV5-5
d_call: TRBD2
j_call: TRBJ2-3
cdr3_aa: CASSLTSGGSQDTQYF
cdr3_nt: TGTGCCAGCAGCTTGACGAGCGGGGGCTCGCAGGATACGCAGTATTTT

clone_size: NA
v_call: TRBV3-1/TRBV3-2
d_call: NA
j_call: TRBJ1-4
cdr3_aa: CASSQRGNEKLFF
cdr3_nt: TGTGCCAGCAGCCAAAGGGGCAATGAAAAACTGTTTTTT

clone_size: NA
v_call: TRBV11-1
d_call: NA
j_call: TRBJ1-3
cdr3_aa: CASSLIFSGNTIYF
cdr3_nt: TGTGCCAGCAGCTTAATCTTCTCTGGAAACACCATATATTTT

clone_size: NA
v_call: TRBV28
d_call: NA
j_call: TRBJ1-3
cdr3_aa: CASSFGAGGNTIYF
cdr3_nt: TGTGCCAGCAGTTTCGGAGCAGGGGGAAACACCATATATTTT

clone_size: NA
v_call: TRBV7-2
d_call: NA
j_call: TRBJ1-1
cdr3_aa: CASSLGQVVAFF
cdr3_nt: TGTGCCAGCAGCTTAGGGCAGGTCGTAGCTTTCTTT

clone_size: NA
v_call: TRBV5-4
d_call: NA
j_call: TRBJ2-2
cdr3_aa: CASSARQATGELFF
cdr3_nt: TGTGCCAGCAGCGCCAGGCAGGCAACCGGGGAGCTGTTTTTT

clone_size: few
v_call: TRBV10-3
d_call: NA
j_call: TRBJ2-3
cdr3_aa: CAISESVRLGDTQYF
cdr3_nt: TGTGCCATCAGTGAGTCGGTCAGACTTGGAGATACGCAGTATTTT

clone_size: NA
v_call: TRBV7-2
d_call: NA
j_call: TRBJ2-7
cdr3_aa: CASSSTRWGQSYEQYF
cdr3_nt: TGTGCCAGCAGCTCGACCCGGTGGGGGCAATCCTACGAGCAGTACTTC

clone_size: few
v_call: TRBV18
d_call: TRBD2
j_call: TRBJ2-7
cdr3_aa: CASSRQTPQRGGYEQYF
cdr3_nt: TGTGCCAGCTCACGCCAAACTCCCCAGCGGGGGGGCTACGAGCAGTACTTC

clone_size: NA
v_call: TRBV2
d_call: NA
j_call: TRBJ2-3
cdr3_aa: CASSGMTSFSQYF
cdr3_nt: TGTGCCAGCAGTGGAATGACTAGTTTTTCGCAGTATTTT

clone_size: once
v_call: TRBV4-2
d_call: NA
j_call: TRBJ1-2
cdr3_aa: CASSHGGDGYTF
cdr3_nt: TGTGCCAGCAGCCATGGGGGGGATGGCTACACCTTC

clone_size: NA
v_call: TRBV9
d_call: NA
j_call: TRBJ2-5
cdr3_aa: CASSVNFQETQYF
cdr3_nt: TGTGCCAGCAGCGTAAACTTCCAAGAGACCCAGTACTTC

clone_size: NA
v_call: TRBV5-6
d_call: NA
j_call: TRBJ2-3
cdr3_aa: CASSPTGIFSDTQYF
cdr3_nt: TGTGCCAGCAGCCCCACAGGGATATTTTCAGATACGCAGTATTTT

clone_size: NA
v_call: TRBV4-3
d_call: TRBD2
j_call: TRBJ2-2
cdr3_aa: CASSQDGPGRGRYTGELFF
cdr3_nt: TGCGCCAGCAGCCAGGACGGACCAGGGAGGGGAAGGTACACCGGGGAGCTGTTTTTT

clone_size: NA
v_call: TRBV19
d_call: TRBD1
j_call: TRBJ2-6
cdr3_aa: CASSIQTGFGANVLTF
cdr3_nt: TGTGCCAGTAGTATTCAGACAGGGTTTGGGGCCAACGTCCTGACTTTC

clone_size: once
v_call: TRBV30
d_call: NA
j_call: TRBJ1-1
cdr3_aa: CAWSARLEMAFF
cdr3_nt: TGTGCCTGGAGCGCGAGACTCGAGATGGCTTTCTTT

clone_size: NA
v_call: TRBV2
d_call: NA
j_call: TRBJ2-5
cdr3_aa: CASSLEQGGGGETQYF
cdr3_nt: TGTGCCAGCAGTCTCGAGCAAGGTGGGGGAGGAGAGACCCAGTACTTC

clone_size: NA
v_call: TRBV19
d_call: TRBD2
j_call: TRBJ2-7
cdr3_aa: CASSTGGTSGYEQYF
cdr3_nt: TGTGCCAGTAGTACAGGAGGGACTAGCGGCTACGAGCAGTACTTC

clone_size: NA
v_call: TRBV12-5
d_call: TRBD1
j_call: TRBJ1-2
cdr3_aa: CASGPTAGTGAFYGYTF
cdr3_nt: TGTGCTAGTGGCCCCACCGCCGGGACAGGGGCCTTCTATGGCTACACCTTC

clone_size: NA
v_call: TRBV18
d_call: NA
j_call: TRBJ2-5
cdr3_aa: CASSPERQETQYF
cdr3_nt: TGTGCCAGCTCACCAGAGCGGCAAGAGACCCAGTACTTC

clone_size: NA
v_call: TRBV4-2
d_call: TRBD1
j_call: TRBJ1-2
cdr3_aa: CASSQGGQGGYGYTF
cdr3_nt: TGTGCCAGCAGCCAAGGGGGACAGGGGGGCTATGGCTACACCTTC

clone_size: NA
v_call: TRBV28
d_call: NA
j_call: TRBJ1-2
cdr3_aa: CASSFGRRDGYTF
cdr3_nt: TGTGCCAGCAGTTTCGGCAGGCGGGATGGCTACACCTTC

clone_size: NA
v_call: TRBV7-6
d_call: TRBD2
j_call: TRBJ2-3
cdr3_aa: CASSRLAGATDTQYF
cdr3_nt: TGTGCCAGCAGCAGATTAGCGGGGGCCACAGATACGCAGTATTTT

clone_size: NA
v_call: TRBV11-2
d_call: NA
j_call: TRBJ1-6
cdr3_aa: CASSFGFDSPLHF
cdr3_nt: TGTGCCAGCAGCTTCGGGTTTGATTCACCCCTCCACTTT

clone_size: NA
v_call: TRBV5-1
d_call: NA
j_call: TRBJ1-1
cdr3_aa: CASSSDSLGDTEAFF
cdr3_nt: TGCGCCAGCAGCTCGGACAGCCTAGGGGACACTGAAGCTTTCTTT

clone_size: NA
v_call: TRBV7-9
d_call: TRBD2
j_call: TRBJ2-5
cdr3_aa: CASSSPSGGPQETQYF
cdr3_nt: TGTGCCAGCAGCTCACCTAGCGGGGGGCCCCAAGAGACCCAGTACTTC

clone_size: few
v_call: TRBV28
d_call: NA
j_call: TRBJ2-2
cdr3_aa: CASSFPVRGNTGELFF
cdr3_nt: TGTGCCAGCAGTTTCCCCGTGCGGGGGAACACCGGGGAGCTGTTTTTT

clone_size: NA
v_call: TRBV30
d_call: NA
j_call: TRBJ1-1
cdr3_aa: CAGATAGGTTEAFF
cdr3_nt: TGTGCCGGCGCGACAGCGGGGGGGACCACTGAAGCTTTCTTT

clone_size: NA
v_call: TRBV4-1
d_call: NA
j_call: TRBJ1-4
cdr3_aa: CASGRTAQGTNEKLFF
cdr3_nt: TGCGCCAGCGGCAGGACAGCCCAGGGAACTAATGAAAAACTGTTTTTT

clone_size: NA
v_call: TRBV28
d_call: NA
j_call: TRBJ2-3
cdr3_aa: CASSFTLADNSDTQYF
cdr3_nt: TGTGCCAGCAGTTTTACGCTAGCTGACAACTCAGATACGCAGTATTTT